This entry concerns a single TCR beta chain. The target antigen is unknown. The CDR3 consists of 13 residues. The V gene's germline CDR1 is MNHEY and CDR2 SVGAGI. V was trimmed by 5 bases and J by 11 bases, leaving 18 bases between them. The data belong to a study of cytomegalovirus exposure and HLA in healthy donors. Study-wide findings and caveats: The number of N-insertions in an Asian-associated ancestry cluster was reportedly below the 666-donor mean in a later analysis. In a later analysis, a missense DCLRE1C variant was linked to TCR beta V- and J-gene trimming. Later analysis identified several of the most significant clusters that appeared linked to common viral pathogens.

The PCR employed 60 Vbeta primers together with 13 Jbeta primers. Assay: immunoSEQ multiplex PCR; the TCRdb copy retains only in-frame clones and omits some. Altogether about 170,000 clones are present, about 72% being singletons, with the ten largest covering approximately 1.5%. The TCR originated in a girl aged 10 to 17 in good health and CMV-seronegative. This chain connects TRBV6-5 to TRBJ1-1; TRBD1 might be the D (6 bases). Sequenced input: PBMCs. Here the CDR3 reads CASSESQGFRAFF. CDR3 bases: TGTGCCAGCAGTGAATCCCAGGGGTTCCGGGCTTTCTTT.